This T cell receptor (beta chain) stems from a study of identical twins. This clonotype has only a few counts. Germline trimming cut 2 bases from V and 4 bases from J; bases unmatched to any gene: 6. This CDR3 contains 16 residues. Germline CDR1 and CDR2: MNHEY and SVGAGI. TCRdb independently ran MiXCR on the 5' RACE reads; one entry per CDR3 protein. The sample holds about 390,000 distinct CDR3 sequences, around 9% seen once. The rearrangement uses TRBV6-5 and TRBJ1-2; 11 nucleotides align to TRBD1. The TCR was taken from a woman in her forties or fifties in good health. Sequencing input: naive T cells sorted from blood. This CDR3 reads CASSYVRTGGGYGYTF. For the CDR3, the DNA is TGTGCCAGCAGTTACGTCAGGACAGGGGGCGGCTATGGCTACACCTTC.